Following are 10 T cell receptor beta chains from one sample sequenced in a study of CD8 T cells in ankylosing spondylitis. These receptors' antigens are unknown. Findings of the study overall: Made up of eight highly homologous variants, a TCR beta motif appeared characteristic of ankylosing spondylitis blood.

Each CDR3 protein gets one entry after TCRdb re-called the 5' RACE reads with MiXCR. Among 350,000 to 450,000 distinct CDR3 sequences listed, roughly 26% were seen once. The sample comprised blood, either unsorted or a sorted T cell fraction (not recorded which). The receptors come from a male donor with ankylosing spondylitis.

This clonotype was seen a handful of times. The chain employs TRBV10-2 and TRBJ2-3; 9 bases are shared with TRBD2. With 3 bases clipped from V and 4 bases from J, the junction kept 8 bases outside the gene matches. The CDR3 has 16 residues. The V gene's germline CDR1 is WSHSY and CDR2 SAAADI. The CDR3 reads CASSDQAGGRPDTQYF. The CDR3 DNA sequence: TGCGCCAGCAGTGACCAAGCGGGAGGCCGCCCAGATACGCAGTATTTT.

In this sample, this clonotype turned up a few times. The chain uses TRBV6-5 and TRBJ2-3; 8 bases are a match to TRBD2. CDR1 is MNHEY and CDR2 is SVGAGI in the germline V gene. The trim removed 2 bases at V and 5 bases at J, leaving 12 bases unmatched. The CDR3 extends over 17 amino acids. The DNA of the CDR3 is TGTGCCAGCAGTTACCGCCGGGGGGGGGCTTCTGGAGATACGCAGTATTTT. As protein: CASSYRRGGASGDTQYF.

The rearrangement links TRBV7-2 to TRBJ1-5; TRBD1 is a possible D gene (5 bases). This CDR3 has 15 residues. Germline loops: CDR1 SGHTA, CDR2 FQGNSA. Trimming stripped 1 base from V and 7 bases from J, with 14 bases between. CDR3 in DNA: TGTGCCAGCAGCTTAGAAGGGGCGCTTAGGCAGCCCCAGCATTTT. This encodes CASSLEGALRQPQHF.

The chain is built from TRBV7-2 and TRBJ2-3; tentative D call: TRBD2 (7 bases). The germline gives CDR1 SGHTA, CDR2 FQGNSA. V gave up 1 base and J gave up 14 bases, with 22 bases separating them. The CDR3 has 15 residues. The CDR3 nucleotides are TGTGCCAGCAGCTTAGGAGGGGGGGCACCCCCAGAGGGGTATTTT. It encodes CASSLGGGAPPEGYF.

Here the CDR3 reads CAISDPTSGRPDTQYF. The CDR3 bases are TGTGCCATCAGTGACCCGACTAGCGGGAGACCAGATACGCAGTATTTT. The chain recombines TRBV10-3 with TRBJ2-3; 12 bases are a match to TRBD2. The germline gives CDR1 ENHRY, CDR2 SYGVKD. Unmatched junction bases numbered 5, after V lost 3 bases and J lost 4 bases. The CDR3 length is 16 residues.

This clonotype occurred a few times. The CDR3 DNA reads as TGTGCCAGCAGCTCCCCAGCTAGCGGGCTCTCCTACGAGCAGTACTTC. Amino acid sequence: CASSSPASGLSYEQYF. The chain couples TRBV11-2 to TRBJ2-7, with 8 positions matching TRBD2. The CDR3 spans 16 residues. Trimming took 4 bases from V and 0 from J; bases not matched to a gene: 8. Germline loops: CDR1 SGHAT, CDR2 FQNNGV.

The CDR3, as DNA: TGTGCCAGCAGCCTACAGCCTAATTCACCCCTCCACTTT. It codes for CASSLQPNSPLHF. The chain couples TRBV11-1 to TRBJ1-6; D gene uncertain. Trimming removed 5 bases at V and 6 bases at J, with 8 bases between. Germline V gives CDR1 SGHAT, CDR2 FQDESV (reference sequence). The length of the CDR3 is 13 residues.

This clonotype was observed a few times. The genes are TRBV12-3 or TRBV12-4 and TRBJ2-3; 16 bases are shared with TRBD2. J gave up 4 bases and V 6 bases, and 7 bases lay outside the gene matches. The CDR3 extends over 17 amino acids. The CDR3 sequence: CASRHTGTSGRADTQYF. The DNA for the CDR3 is TGTGCCAGCAGACATACCGGGACTAGCGGGAGGGCAGATACGCAGTATTTT.

V usage is TRBV20-1 and J usage is TRBJ1-1; the match to TRBD1 covers 10 bases. Germline V gene data show CDR1 as DFQATT and CDR2 as SNEGSKA (reference sequence). The CDR3 runs to 12 residues. V was pared by 3 bases and J by 8 bases, with 3 bases of the junction left unmatched. CDR3 in DNA: TGCAGTGCTAGGACAGGGGGCTTCGAAGCTTTCTTT. Its protein product is CSARTGGFEAFF.

This clonotype was observed a single time. The junction departs from germline at one end; a sequencing error may be responsible. The rearrangement uses TRBV12-3 or TRBV12-4 and TRBJ2-5; 10 positions match TRBD2. CDR3 size: 18 residues. The CDR3 region is CACSFGRSGRALEETQYF. The CDR3, as DNA: TGTGCCTGCAGTTTCGGGAGAAGCGGGAGGGCCTTAGAAGAGACCCAGTACTTC.